This TCR beta chain originates from a study of early T cells in non-severe SARS-CoV-2 infection. Study overall: From unsorted whole blood, bulk RNA was sequenced, and the chains remained unpaired. Study-wide results and caveats: Matching against VDJdb likely underestimated virus-specific expansions, favoring anti-spike CD8.

The table lists this clonotype with a count of one. Its antigen is as yet unknown. Germline V gene lookup returns CDR1 SGHDT and CDR2 YYEEEE. The CDR3 runs to 15 residues. V dropped 4 bases and J dropped 1 base, with 14 bases sitting between them. Unique molecular identifiers were attached to individual cDNA molecules. TCRdb itself ran the 5' RACE reads through MiXCR, one entry per CDR3 protein. The sample lists some 62,000 distinct CDR3 sequences, 7.5% to 10% seen once, with over 1% in the top ten. Sequencing input: whole blood. This receptor was obtained from an adult who was a healthcare worker with PCR-confirmed SARS-CoV-2 infection or an uninfected control (not recorded which). The chain couples TRBV5-6 to TRBJ2-5; D unresolved. The CDR3 sequence is CASSGETRIQETQYF. The CDR3 DNA sequence: TGTGCCAGCAGCGGAGAAACAAGAATCCAAGAGACCCAGTACTTC.